This T cell receptor (beta chain) stems from a study of cytomegalovirus exposure and HLA in healthy donors. 13 Jbeta primers and 60 Vbeta primers were used for the PCR. TCRdb's copy holds only in-frame clones and misses some; the assay was immunoSEQ multiplex PCR. The table includes 150,000 to 200,000 clones, 77% detected once. Germline V gene lookup returns CDR1 MDHEN and CDR2 SYDVKM. This CDR3 region has 18 residues. V lost 7 bases, J lost 0 bases, and 24 bases lay in between. This sequence was found in a woman aged 30 to 39 in good health and CMV-seronegative. Material: PBMCs. The gene calls are TRBV28 and TRBJ1-1; D perhaps matches TRBD1 (5 bases). The DNA for the CDR3 is TGTGCCAGCAACGTAAACAGGTGGGGAGGGCAGGTGAACACTGAAGCTTTCTTT. This encodes CASNVNRWGGQVNTEAFF.